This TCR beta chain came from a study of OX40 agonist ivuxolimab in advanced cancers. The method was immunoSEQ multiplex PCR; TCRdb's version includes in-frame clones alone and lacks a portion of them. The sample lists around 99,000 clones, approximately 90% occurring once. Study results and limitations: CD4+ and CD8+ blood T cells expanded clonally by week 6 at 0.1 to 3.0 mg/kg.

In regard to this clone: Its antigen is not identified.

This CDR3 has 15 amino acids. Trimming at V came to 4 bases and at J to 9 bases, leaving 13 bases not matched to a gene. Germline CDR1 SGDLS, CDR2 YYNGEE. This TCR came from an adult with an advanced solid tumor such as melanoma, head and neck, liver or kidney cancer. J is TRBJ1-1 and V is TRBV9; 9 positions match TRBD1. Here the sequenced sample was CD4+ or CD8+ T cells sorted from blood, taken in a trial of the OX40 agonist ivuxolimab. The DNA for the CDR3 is TGTGCCAGCAGCAGCGAACAGGGGGCTCCGGGGAAAGCTTTCTTT. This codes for CASSSEQGAPGKAFF.